These 2 T cell receptor beta chains were sequenced from one sample in a study of CD8 T cells in ankylosing spondylitis. TCRdb re-called the 5' RACE reads with MiXCR, one entry per CDR3 protein. The table lists approximately 150,000 distinct CDR3 sequences, under 55% of them singletons. The sample was synovial fluid, either unsorted or a sorted T cell fraction (not recorded which). The source of these receptors is a male donor with ankylosing spondylitis.

V is TRBV7-9 and J is TRBJ1-2; maybe TRBD1 (6 bases). The germline CDR1 and CDR2 sequences are SEHNR and FQNEAQ (reference sequence). This CDR3 comprises 15 residues. The V gene lost 5 bases and the J gene lost 4 bases, with 17 bases spanning the gap. The CDR3 loop is CASSLRQEGGYGYTF. The CDR3, as DNA: TGTGCCAGCAGCCTAAGACAGGAGGGCGGCTATGGCTACACCTTC.

The J gene is TRBJ2-7, the V gene TRBV7-2, with 9 bases matching TRBD2. The CDR3 totals 14 residues. After removal of 5 bases from V and 6 bases from J, the junction contained 8 bases not matched to a gene. CDR1 SGHTA and CDR2 FQGNSA come from the germline V gene. This CDR3 is CASSPLAGALEQYF. Here the CDR3 DNA reads TGTGCCAGCAGCCCCTTAGCGGGGGCCCTCGAGCAGTACTTC. The variable domain in full, with the rest retrieved from reference TRBV7-2 and TRBJ2-7, is GAGVSQSPSNKVTEKGKDVELRCDPISGHTALYWYRQSLGQGLEFLIYFQGNSAPDKSGLPSDRFSAERTGGSVSTLTIQRTQQEDSAVYLCASSPLAGALEQYFGPGTRLTVT.